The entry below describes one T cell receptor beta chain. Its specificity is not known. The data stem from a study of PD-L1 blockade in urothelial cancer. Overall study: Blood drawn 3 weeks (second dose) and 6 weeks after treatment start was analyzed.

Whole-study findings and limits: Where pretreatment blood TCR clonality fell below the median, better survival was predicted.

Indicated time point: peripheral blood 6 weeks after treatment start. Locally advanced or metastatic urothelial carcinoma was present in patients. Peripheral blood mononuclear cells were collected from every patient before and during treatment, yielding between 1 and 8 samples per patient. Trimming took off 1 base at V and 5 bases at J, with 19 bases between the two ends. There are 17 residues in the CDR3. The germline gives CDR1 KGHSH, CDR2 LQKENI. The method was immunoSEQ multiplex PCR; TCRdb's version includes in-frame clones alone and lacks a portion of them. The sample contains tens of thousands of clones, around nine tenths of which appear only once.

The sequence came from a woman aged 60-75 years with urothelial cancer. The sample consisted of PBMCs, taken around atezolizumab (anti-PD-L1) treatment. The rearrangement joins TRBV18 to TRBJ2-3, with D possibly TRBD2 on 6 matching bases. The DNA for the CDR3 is TGTGCCAGCTCACCACTACCGGGACTCCGTATTTTAGATACGCAGTATTTT. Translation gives CASSPLPGLRILDTQYF.